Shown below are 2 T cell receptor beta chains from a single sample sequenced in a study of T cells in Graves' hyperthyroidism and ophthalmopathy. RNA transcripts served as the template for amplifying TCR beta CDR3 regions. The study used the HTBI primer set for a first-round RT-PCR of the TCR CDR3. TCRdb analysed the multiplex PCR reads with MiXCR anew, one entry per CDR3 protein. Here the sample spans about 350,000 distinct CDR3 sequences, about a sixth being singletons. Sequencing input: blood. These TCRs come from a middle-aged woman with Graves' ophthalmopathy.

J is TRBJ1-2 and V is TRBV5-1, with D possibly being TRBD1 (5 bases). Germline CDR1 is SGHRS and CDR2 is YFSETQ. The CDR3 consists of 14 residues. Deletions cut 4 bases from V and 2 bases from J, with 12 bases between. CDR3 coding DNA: TGCGCCAGCAGCCCCTCGCCAGGGAACTATGGCTACACCTTC. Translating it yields CASSPSPGNYGYTF.

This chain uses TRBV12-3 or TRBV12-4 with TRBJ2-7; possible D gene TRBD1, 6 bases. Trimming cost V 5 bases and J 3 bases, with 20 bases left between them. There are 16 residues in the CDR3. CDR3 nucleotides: TGTGCCAGCAGTCAGACGGTTGGGGGACATAGCTACGAGCAGTACTTC. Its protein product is CASSQTVGGHSYEQYF.